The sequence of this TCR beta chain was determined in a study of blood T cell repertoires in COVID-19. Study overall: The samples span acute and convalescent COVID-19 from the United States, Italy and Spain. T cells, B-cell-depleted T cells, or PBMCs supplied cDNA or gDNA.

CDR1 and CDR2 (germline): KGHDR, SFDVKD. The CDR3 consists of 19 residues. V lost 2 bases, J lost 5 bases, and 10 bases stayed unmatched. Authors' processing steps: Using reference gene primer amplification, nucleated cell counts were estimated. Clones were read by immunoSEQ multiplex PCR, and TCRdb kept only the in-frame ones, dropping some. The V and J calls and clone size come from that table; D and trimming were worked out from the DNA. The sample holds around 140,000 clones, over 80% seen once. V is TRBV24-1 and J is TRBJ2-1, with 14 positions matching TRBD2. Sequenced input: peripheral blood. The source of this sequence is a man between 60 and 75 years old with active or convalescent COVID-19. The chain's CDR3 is CATSDWGGTSGSENNEQFF. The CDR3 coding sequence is TGTGCCACCAGTGATTGGGGGGGGACTAGCGGGAGTGAGAACAATGAGCAGTTCTTC.